This T cell receptor beta chain was sequenced for a study of long-term antiretroviral therapy in people with HIV. This clone was found once. The run of the v3.0 immunoSEQ assay was at survey level. The data were produced by immunoSEQ multiplex PCR, yet TCRdb's version contains in-frame clones alone and is incomplete. The sample contains about 50,000 clones, about 80% of which appear only once. Germline loops: CDR1 SGHNT, CDR2 YENEEA. The CDR3 loop spans 13 amino acids. Trimming stripped 5 bases from V and 2 bases from J, with 9 bases between. The sequencing used unsorted PBMCs, collected 0.8 years after starting antiretroviral therapy. The V call is TRBV11-3, the J call TRBJ1-1; D remains unclear. The receptor comes from a woman between 18 and 29 years old with HIV. Here the CDR3 DNA reads TGTGCCAGCAGCCCTAACAGAAACACTGAAGCTTTCTTT. This gives the protein CASSPNRNTEAFF.